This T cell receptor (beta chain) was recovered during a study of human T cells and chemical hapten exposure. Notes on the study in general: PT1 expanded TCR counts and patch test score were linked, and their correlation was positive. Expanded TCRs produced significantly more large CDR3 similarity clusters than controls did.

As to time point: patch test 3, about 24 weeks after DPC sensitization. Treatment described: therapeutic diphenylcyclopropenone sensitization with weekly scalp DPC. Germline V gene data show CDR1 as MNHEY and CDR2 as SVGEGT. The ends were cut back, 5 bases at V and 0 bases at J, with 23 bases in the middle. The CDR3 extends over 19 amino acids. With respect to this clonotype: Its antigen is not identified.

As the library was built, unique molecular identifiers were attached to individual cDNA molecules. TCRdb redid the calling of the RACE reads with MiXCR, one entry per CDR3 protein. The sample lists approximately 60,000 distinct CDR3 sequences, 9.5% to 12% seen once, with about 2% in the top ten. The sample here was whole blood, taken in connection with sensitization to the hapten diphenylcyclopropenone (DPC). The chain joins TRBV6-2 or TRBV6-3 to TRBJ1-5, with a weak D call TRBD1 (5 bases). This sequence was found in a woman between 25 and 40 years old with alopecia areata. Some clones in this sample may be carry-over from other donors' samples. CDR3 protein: CASSAGSRIRENSNQPQHF. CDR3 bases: TGTGCCAGCAGTGCAGGGTCGCGTATACGAGAGAATAGCAATCAGCCCCAGCATTTT.